This T cell receptor beta chain was found in a study of blood T cell repertoires in COVID-19. Across the study: From T cells, B-cell-depleted T cells, or PBMCs came the material, which was cDNA or gDNA.

Cohorts were determined from participant-reported clinical history. Symptom resolution, clearance, or two negative PCRs marked donors in Cohort 3 as recovered. The table came from immunoSEQ multiplex PCR; TCRdb's copy has only in-frame clones and leaves some out. Here the sample spans roughly 200,000 clones, 85% being singletons. The table lists this clone with a few counts. Sequenced: PBMCs or T cells enriched from blood (not recorded which). This TCR came from a man in his forties who had recovered from COVID-19.

The CDR3: CASSKLKRSSYNSPLHF. The CDR3 region has the DNA TGTGCCAGCAGCAAATTAAAGCGGAGCTCCTATAATTCACCCCTCCACTTT. This rearrangement joins TRBV21-1 to TRBJ1-6. TRBV21-1 is a listed pseudogene. CDR3 length: 17 amino acids.